This is a list of T cell receptor beta chains from one sample in a study of spatial heterogeneity in lung cancer. TCRdb reprocessed the 5' RACE reads with MiXCR, giving one entry per CDR3 protein. The sample yields 40,000 to 50,000 distinct CDR3 sequences, under 12% seen once. Sequenced here: PBMCs, sampled at follow-up. These receptors originate from a female donor with early-stage non-small cell lung cancer. The conserved cysteine and the conserved F or W are not part of the CDR3 here.

j_call cdr3_length v_call cdr3_aa
TRBJ2-2 11 TRBV20-1 SAGTSNTGELF
TRBJ2-1 14 TRBV14 ASSQDRGGAYNEQF
TRBJ2-3 13 TRBV9 ASSALGLAWDTQY
TRBJ1-1 11 TRBV7-9 ASGRQVNTEAF
TRBJ1-4 13 TRBV9 ASSPSGINQEKLF
TRBJ1-4 13 TRBV2 ASIRMGATNEKLF
TRBJ1-2 11 TRBV11-2 ASSSSGTGRYT
TRBJ2-7 10 TRBV5-4 ASSLFAGEQY
TRBJ2-7 10 TRBV30 AWSLSAYEQY
TRBJ2-5 12 TRBV10-2 ASRGDINQETQY
TRBJ1-6 17 TRBV6-2/TRBV6-3 ASSYYRGREASYNSPLH
TRBJ1-5 11 TRBV11-1 ASSLQSNQPQH
TRBJ2-2 11 TRBV12-3/TRBV12-4 ASREGLAGELF
TRBJ2-5 12 TRBV6-2/TRBV6-3 ASSSSGQGETQY
TRBJ1-2 11 TRBV6-5 ASSYGTYYGYT
TRBJ1-1 9 TRBV29-1 SARQGPEAF
TRBJ2-7 12 TRBV7-2 ASSPGLAVYEQY
TRBJ2-1 13 TRBV5-6 ASSLGGGSYNEQF
TRBJ2-3 12 TRBV5-1 ASSLTSGADTQY
TRBJ1-2 9 TRBV6-2/TRBV6-3 ASGPYYGYT
TRBJ2-5 13 TRBV4-3 ASSQVASGQETQY
TRBJ2-7 12 TRBV28 ASSRLAGVYEQY
TRBJ2-5 13 TRBV10-3 AISRPGGGRETQY
TRBJ1-5 12 TRBV5-1 ASSLDGWNQPQH
TRBJ1-5 11 TRBV7-8 ASTTRDNQPQH